This T cell receptor beta chain was retrieved from a study of Graves' ophthalmopathy and Graves' hyperthyroidism. Study background: Stable hyperthyroidism meant no progression to ophthalmopathy within 18 months of follow-up.

Findings and caveats of the study: Blood was where most expanded thyroid clonotypes above 0.001 frequency also turned up.

Hyperthyroidism patients were newly diagnosed, ill under 2 months, and aged 18 to 65 years. Patients were diagnosed from clinical symptoms, serum thyroxine, TRAb, thyroid ultrasound and orbital computed tomography. RNA transcripts yielded amplified TCR beta CDR3 regions. Second-round multiplex PCR came after first-round RT-PCR with HTBI primers. TCRdb independently ran MiXCR on the multiplex PCR reads; one entry per CDR3 protein. The table includes 1 million to 1.3 million distinct CDR3 sequences, less than 45% detected once. In this sample, this clonotype turned up a few times. Its antigen is as yet unknown. At one end, the junction sequence differs from germline, possibly due to a read error. The sample was peripheral blood or thyroid tissue (not recorded which). This receptor was identified in an adult man with Graves' hyperthyroidism.

CDR3 coding DNA: TGCGTCAGCAGCCAAGACGACACAGGAGGTGAAAAACTGTTTTTT. Translating gives CVSSQDDTGGEKLFF. The V gene is TRBV4-1, the J gene TRBJ1-4; a weak D match, TRBD1 (5 bases). Looked up from germline, CDR1 is MGHRA and CDR2 is YSYEKL. The CDR3 totals 15 residues.